The TCR beta chain described here comes from a study of CD8+CD57+ T cells in acquired aplastic anemia. Study-level findings and limits: Sharing between patients and controls was observed for roughly 30 CD8+ CDR3 sequences.

Genomic DNA provided the template from which TCR beta VDJ and CDR3 profiles were obtained. TCRdb re-called the reads through MiXCR, storing one row per CDR3 protein. The sample holds approximately 160,000 distinct CDR3 sequences, around 45% seen once. On this clonotype: Its antigen is as yet unknown.

Germline loops: CDR1 SQVTM, CDR2 ANQGSEA. V lost 7 bases and J 4 bases, leaving 10 bases between the germline ends. The CDR3 spans 11 residues. The V and J genes are TRBV29-1 and TRBJ1-2; the D gene is possibly TRBD1 (6 bases). The sample taken for sequencing was sorted CD4+, CD8+, or CD8+CD57+ T cells (not recorded which) from PBMCs. The TCR comes from a human donor in good health. CDR3 in amino acids: CSADSFYGYTF. The CDR3 coding sequence is TGCAGCGCGGACAGCTTCTATGGCTACACCTTC.